Below are 18 T cell receptor beta chains sequenced from a single sample in a study of cytomegalovirus exposure and HLA in healthy donors. PCR was performed using 60 Vbeta and 13 Jbeta primers. This table comes from immunoSEQ multiplex PCR, and its TCRdb copy is limited to in-frame clones, with some not included. The sample includes tens of thousands of clones. What was sequenced was PBMCs. These receptors came from a female donor in good health and CMV-seropositive.

The chain joins TRBV7-2 to TRBJ2-3; possibly TRBD1 for D (5 bases). There are 13 residues in the CDR3. V was trimmed by 0 bases and J by 12 bases, leaving 13 bases between them. The germline gives CDR1 SGHTA, CDR2 FQGNSA. CDR3 protein: CASSLANLGHQYF. In nucleotides, the CDR3 is TGTGCCAGCAGCTTAGCGAATCTTGGACACCAGTATTTT. The full variable domain, completed using reference TRBV7-2 and TRBJ2-3, is GAGVSQSPSNKVTEKGKDVELRCDPISGHTALYWYRQSLGQGLEFLIYFQGNSAPDKSGLPSDRFSAERTGGSVSTLTIQRTQQEDSAVYLCASSLANLGHQYFGPGTRLTVL.

The chain uses TRBV18 and TRBJ1-2; 7 bases fit TRBD1. The CDR3 has 16 residues. Germline CDR1 and CDR2: KGHSH and LQKENI. V shed 3 bases, J shed 4 bases, and the junction held 11 bases outside the gene matches. The CDR3 protein is CASSPLGQVEPYGYTF. The CDR3 DNA sequence: TGTGCCAGCTCACCCCTCGGACAGGTGGAACCCTATGGCTACACCTTC.

The gene calls are TRBV2 and TRBJ2-7, with a weak D call TRBD1 (6 bases). V gave up 2 bases and J gave up 0 bases, with 8 bases separating them. CDR1 is SNHLY and CDR2 is FYNNEI in the germline V gene. The length of the CDR3 is 14 residues. As DNA, the CDR3 is TGTGCCAGCAGTGAACGACAGGCCTCCTACGAGCAGTACTTC. This encodes CASSERQASYEQYF.

J is TRBJ1-6 and V is TRBV5-1; D remains ambiguous. The CDR3 runs to 14 residues. Germline CDR1 and CDR2: SGHRS and YFSETQ. V was shortened by 0 bases and J by 8 bases, with 9 bases between the two germline ends. The CDR3 reads CASSLGDSDSPLHF. The CDR3 bases are TGCGCCAGCAGCTTGGGTGATTCGGATTCACCCCTCCACTTT. The variable domain in full, completed from reference TRBV5-1 and TRBJ1-6, reads KAGVTQTPRYLIKTRGQQVTLSCSPISGHRSVSWYQQTPGQGLQFLFEYFSETQRNKGNFPGRFSGRQFSNSRSEMNVSTLELGDSALYLCASSLGDSDSPLHFGNGTRLTVT.

The chain recombines TRBV5-1 with TRBJ2-7; D is possibly TRBD2 (5 bases). The germline gives CDR1 SGHRS, CDR2 YFSETQ. With 4 bases removed from V and 12 bases from J, the gap between germline ends came to 17 bases. This CDR3 region has 12 residues. The CDR3 DNA is TGCGCCAGCAGCCTCACACCCGGGAAATGGTACTTC. Translation gives CASSLTPGKWYF.

The J gene is TRBJ2-7, the V gene TRBV6-5; 8 bases agree with TRBD1. This CDR3 has 15 residues. CDR1 and CDR2 from the germline V gene are MNHEY and SVGAGI. V trimming: 6 bases; J trimming: 2 bases; junction bases outside the gene matches: 9. In DNA form, the CDR3 reads TGTGCCAGCAGCACTGGACAGGGCATACCCTACGAGCAGTACTTC. It is translated as CASSTGQGIPYEQYF.

V gene TRBV28 combines with J gene TRBJ2-7, with TRBD2 matching 13 bases. The CDR3 runs to 15 residues. V lost 6 bases and J lost 2; bases outside the gene matches: 4. Germline-derived CDR1 and CDR2 are MDHEN and SYDVKM. The CDR3 reads CASSPGTSGTYEQYF. DNA of the CDR3: TGTGCCAGCAGCCCCGGGACTAGCGGGACCTACGAGCAGTACTTC. The full variable domain, rest sourced from reference TRBV28 and TRBJ2-7, is DVKVTQSSRYLVKRTGEKVFLECVQDMDHENMFWYRQDPGLGLRLIYFSYDVKMKEKGDIPEGYSVSREKKERFSLILESASTNQTSMYLCASSPGTSGTYEQYFGPGTRLTVT.

This chain connects TRBV28 to TRBJ1-5; a possible D gene is TRBD1 (5 bases). V was clipped by 5 bases and J by 6 bases, with 17 bases between them. CDR3 length: 15 residues. Germline lookup yields CDR1 MDHEN and CDR2 SYDVKM. This CDR3 is CASSPFRGEAQPQHF. In nucleotides, the CDR3 is TGTGCCAGCAGTCCCTTCAGAGGGGAGGCTCAGCCCCAGCATTTT. The complete variable domain, with remaining parts taken from reference TRBV28 and TRBJ1-5, reads DVKVTQSSRYLVKRTGEKVFLECVQDMDHENMFWYRQDPGLGLRLIYFSYDVKMKEKGDIPEGYSVSREKKERFSLILESASTNQTSMYLCASSPFRGEAQPQHFGDGTRLSIL.

J is TRBJ2-7 and V is TRBV2; D possibly corresponds to TRBD1 (6 bases). CDR3 length: 15 amino acids. Germline V lookup: CDR1 SNHLY, CDR2 FYNNEI. The V gene lost 3 bases and the J gene lost 2 bases, with 14 bases spanning the gap. The CDR3 protein is CASSEDRRLAYEQYF. CDR3 bases: TGTGCCAGCAGTGAGGACAGAAGATTGGCCTACGAGCAGTACTTC.

The gene calls are TRBV18 and TRBJ1-6, with 8 bases lining up with TRBD1. Unmatched junction bases numbered 13, after V lost 4 bases and J lost 11 bases. The CDR3 has 16 amino acids. Germline V gives CDR1 KGHSH, CDR2 LQKENI. The CDR3: CASSRQTGDTSTPLHF. CDR3 DNA sequence: TGTGCCAGCTCACGACAGACAGGGGACACCTCGACACCCCTCCACTTT.

The J gene is TRBJ1-3, the V gene TRBV9, with unresolved D. V lost 4 bases and J lost 4, with 6 bases in between. The V gene's germline CDR1 is SGDLS and CDR2 YYNGEE. The length of the CDR3 is 12 residues. CDR3 in DNA: TGTGCCAGCAGCTCCCGGGGAAACACCATATATTTT. Its protein product is CASSSRGNTIYF.

This chain joins TRBV7-9 and TRBJ1-6; D is unresolved. The ends were cut back, 1 base at V and 0 bases at J, with 4 bases in the middle. Germline CDR1 and CDR2: SEHNR and FQNEAQ (reference sequence). The CDR3 consists of 15 residues. CDR3 sequence reads: CASSLGSSYNSPLHF. Here the CDR3 DNA reads TGTGCCAGCAGCTTAGGCAGCTCCTATAATTCACCCCTCCACTTT.

V gene TRBV29-1 combines with J gene TRBJ2-5, with D possibly matching TRBD1 (6 bases). Germline assignment: CDR1 SQVTM and CDR2 ANQGSEA. Trimming took 3 bases from V and 6 from J, leaving 17 bases between them. The CDR3 spans 14 residues. This CDR3 is CSVEKNRVGKTQYF. In DNA form, the CDR3 reads TGCAGCGTTGAGAAGAACAGGGTTGGGAAGACCCAGTACTTC.

The chain is built from TRBV18 and TRBJ2-2; a weak D match, TRBD1 (6 bases). Trimming stripped 5 bases from V and 0 bases from J, with 13 bases between. The CDR3 extends over 16 amino acids. CDR1 KGHSH and CDR2 LQKENI come from the germline V gene. CDR3 coding DNA: TGTGCCAGCTCAGCCGGACAGCCAGCGAACACCGGGGAGCTGTTTTTT. This encodes CASSAGQPANTGELFF.

This sequence joins TRBV6-1 and TRBJ2-1, with 9 bases fitting TRBD2. Germline-derived CDR1 and CDR2 are MNHNS and SASEGT. J lost 10 bases, V lost 4 bases, and 2 bases had no gene match. The CDR3 is made up of 12 amino acids. CDR3: CASSGSGREQFF. The DNA of the CDR3 is TGTGCCAGCAGTGGGAGCGGGAGGGAGCAGTTCTTC.

J is TRBJ2-3 and V is TRBV4-2; D is unclear. The CDR3 spans 12 residues. Germline values: CDR1 LGHNA, CDR2 YNFKEQ. Trimming cost V 2 bases and J 6 bases, with 6 bases left between them. The CDR3 loop reads CASSQWADTQYF. The CDR3 coding sequence is TGTGCCAGCAGCCAATGGGCGGATACGCAGTATTTT.

The chain has TRBV18 and TRBJ2-1; 8 bases agree with TRBD2. V lost 1 base and J lost 15; bases outside the gene matches: 17. The CDR3 runs to 16 residues. Germline CDR1 reads KGHSH; CDR2 reads LQKENI. The CDR3 protein is CASSPLGSGSSGEAFF. For the CDR3, the DNA is TGTGCCAGCTCACCACTGGGAAGCGGGAGTAGCGGTGAGGCGTTCTTC.

The chain carries TRBV28 and TRBJ2-7; TRBD1 matches at 8 bases. Trimming removed 6 bases from V and 6 bases from J; junction bases left unmatched: 13. This CDR3 has 15 amino acids. In germline, CDR1 is MDHEN, CDR2 SYDVKM. This chain's CDR3 is CASSPTPTGASEQYF. For the CDR3, the DNA is TGTGCCAGCAGCCCCACCCCGACAGGGGCCTCCGAGCAGTACTTC.